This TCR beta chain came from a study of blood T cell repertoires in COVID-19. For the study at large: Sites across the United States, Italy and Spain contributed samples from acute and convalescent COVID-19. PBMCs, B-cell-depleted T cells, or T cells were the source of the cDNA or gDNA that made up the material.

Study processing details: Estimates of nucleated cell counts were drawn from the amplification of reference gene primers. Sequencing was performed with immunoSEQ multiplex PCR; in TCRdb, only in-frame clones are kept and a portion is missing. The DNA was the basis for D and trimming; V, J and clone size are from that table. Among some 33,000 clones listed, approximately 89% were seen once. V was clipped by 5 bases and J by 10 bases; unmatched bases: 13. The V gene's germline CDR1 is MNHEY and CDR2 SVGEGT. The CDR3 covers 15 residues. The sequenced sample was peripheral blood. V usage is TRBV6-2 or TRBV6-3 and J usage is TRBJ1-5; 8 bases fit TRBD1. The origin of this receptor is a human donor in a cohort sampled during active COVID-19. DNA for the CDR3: TGTGCCAGCAGTACTGGACAGGGCCCGGACGATCCCCAGCATTTT. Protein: CASSTGQGPDDPQHF.